This T cell receptor (beta chain) was sequenced during a study of blood T cell repertoires in COVID-19. CDR3 length: 15 residues. V lost 8 bases and J 1 base, leaving 15 bases between the germline ends. The V gene's germline CDR1 is MNHEY and CDR2 SMNVEV (reference sequence). Original processing notes: Estimates of nucleated cell counts were drawn from the amplification of reference gene primers. The assay was immunoSEQ multiplex PCR, and TCRdb's table has in-frame clones only and misses some. V and J calls and clone size follow that table, whereas D and trimming were derived from the DNA. The data hold about 200,000 clones, with about 77% observed a single time.

The sample was PBMCs or T cells enriched from blood (not recorded which). The chain joins TRBV27 to TRBJ1-5; perhaps TRBD1 as D (5 bases). The sequence was collected from a woman in her fifties or sixties with acute COVID-19. CDR3 nucleotides: TGTGCCAGCTCCAACGGGGGGGTAAGCAATCAGCCCCAGCATTTT. This sequence encodes CASSNGGVSNQPQHF.